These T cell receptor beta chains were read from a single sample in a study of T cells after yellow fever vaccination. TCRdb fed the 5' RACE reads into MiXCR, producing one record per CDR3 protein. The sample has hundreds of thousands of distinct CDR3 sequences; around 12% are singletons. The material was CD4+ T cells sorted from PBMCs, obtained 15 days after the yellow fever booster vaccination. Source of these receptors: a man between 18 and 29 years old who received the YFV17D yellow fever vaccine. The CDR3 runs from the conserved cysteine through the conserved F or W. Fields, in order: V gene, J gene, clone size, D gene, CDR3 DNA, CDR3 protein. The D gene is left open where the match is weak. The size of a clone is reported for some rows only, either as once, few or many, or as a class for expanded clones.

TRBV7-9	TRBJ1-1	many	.	TGCGCCAGCAGTCCTACCGGGGGCTTGAACACTGAAGCTTTCTTT	CASSPTGGLNTEAFF
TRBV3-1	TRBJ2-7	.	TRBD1	TGTGCCAGCAGCCACAGGGGGACCGCTAGCGAGCAGTACTTC	CASSHRGTASEQYF
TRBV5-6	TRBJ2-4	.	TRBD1	TGTGCCAGCAGCCGTACAGGGGGCGAGGCTGAAGGAGACTTC	CASSRTGGEAEGDF
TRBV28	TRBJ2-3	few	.	TGTGCCAGCAGTTTCCCCACCCGGAGTAGTACGCAGTATTTT	CASSFPTRSSTQYF
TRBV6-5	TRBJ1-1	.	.	TGTGCCAGCAGTTATAACAGGATGAACACTGAAGCTTTCTTT	CASSYNRMNTEAFF
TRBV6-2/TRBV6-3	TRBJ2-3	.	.	TGTGCCAGCAGTTTGAAGAGGGGGAATACGCAGTATTTT	CASSLKRGNTQYF
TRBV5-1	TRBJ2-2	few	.	TGCGCCAGCAGCGCGCTACCCACCGGGACACCAACCGGGGAGCTGTTTTTT	CASSALPTGTPTGELFF
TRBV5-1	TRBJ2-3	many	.	TGTGCCAGCAGCTTAGGGGGGCGCACAGATACGCAGTATTTT	CASSLGGRTDTQYF
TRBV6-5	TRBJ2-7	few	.	TGTGCCAGCAGTCGAAGCAGGGTCTACGAGCAGTACTTC	CASSRSRVYEQYF
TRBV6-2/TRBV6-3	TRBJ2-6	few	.	TGTGCCAGCAGTTATACTCTCTTTAGCAGTGGGGCCAACGTCCTGACTTTC	CASSYTLFSSGANVLTF
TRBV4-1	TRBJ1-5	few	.	TGCGCCAGCAGCCAATTCGTGACAGAAAACTTCAGGCAGCCCCAGCATTTT	CASSQFVTENFRQPQHF
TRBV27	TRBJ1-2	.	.	TGTGCCAGCAGTGTCTCGGGGGGGTATGACTATGGCTACACCTTC	CASSVSGGYDYGYTF
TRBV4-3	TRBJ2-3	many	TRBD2	TGCGCCAGCAGCCCTCGACTAGCGGTTACAGATACGCAGTATTTT	CASSPRLAVTDTQYF
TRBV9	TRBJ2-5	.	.	TGTGCCAGCAGCGGAGGGGGGCCCCAAGAGACCCAGTACTTC	CASSGGGPQETQYF
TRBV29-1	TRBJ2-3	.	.	TGCAGCGTTCGAGAGGGTGCAGATACGCAGTATTTT	CSVREGADTQYF
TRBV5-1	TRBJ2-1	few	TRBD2	TGCGCCAGCAGCAAGGGACTAGCGGGGGGTTACAATGAGCAGTTCTTC	CASSKGLAGGYNEQFF
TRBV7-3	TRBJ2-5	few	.	TGTGCCAGCAGCTTATTGAGCGGGTCGGGAGAGACCCAGTACTTC	CASSLLSGSGETQYF
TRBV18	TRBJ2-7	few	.	TGTGCCAGCTCACCTGGTGGCACTACCTACGAGCAGTACTTC	CASSPGGTTYEQYF